Listed here is a single T cell receptor beta chain. This clonotype was detected ten times or more. No antigen is known for it. There are no base qualities to consult, and no much larger clone falls within one base. Ophthalmopathy patients had moderately to severely active disease, Clinical Activity Score of at least 3, NOSPECS grade of at least 4, and duration under 3 months. Exclusion was applied to patients with uncontrolled infections, other autoimmune diseases, pregnancy or lactation. Diagnoses were established on the basis of clinical symptoms, serum thyroxine and TRAb, thyroid ultrasound, and orbital computed tomography. PBMCs were separated from approximately 9.9 ml of fresh peripheral blood using Ficoll-Paque density gradient centrifugation. Total RNA was extracted using Trizol reagent, and RNA quality was assessed on an Agilent 2100 Bioanalyzer. This specimen comes from a study of T cells in Graves' hyperthyroidism and ophthalmopathy (dated by TCRdb to between 2018 and 2021). Regarding the complete study: Peripheral blood was collected at initial diagnosis, before any treatment. To identify distinguishing TCR V-J signatures, a discovery cohort of 95 to 100 patients was used, comprising 40 to 45 with Graves' ophthalmopathy and under 60 with stable Graves' hyperthyroidism. Whether ophthalmopathy could be predicted prospectively was tested in an independent validation cohort made up of roughly 19 hyperthyroidism patients plus 17 patients who later progressed to ophthalmopathy. The paper describes TCR Vbeta CDR3 sequencing of 140 or so peripheral blood samples, made up of under 50 ophthalmopathy patients, roughly 80 hyperthyroidism patients and 17 progressor patients. Following sampling, methimazole starting at 30 mg daily was given to hyperthyroidism patients, and high-dose intravenous methylprednisolone was given to ophthalmopathy patients. Thyroid tissue and blood T-cell repertoires from roughly six Graves' hyperthyroidism patients were also compared in the study. The 95 to 100 discovery patients were randomly split 7:3 into training and test sets. On the study overall, not on this receptor specifically: Most expanded thyroid clonotypes (frequency above 0.001) were also detected in blood, a finding suggesting that blood repertoires may reflect thyroid immune responses. A 13 V-J signature model separated ophthalmopathy from stable hyperthyroidism, with around 90% sensitivity and around 84% specificity in cross-validation and 80%/75% in testing. Sample size was not statistically predetermined, and blinding of investigators to group allocation was not performed. In validation, the model predicted progression to ophthalmopathy a median of about 5.9 months before onset, with around 70% sensitivity and more than 72% specificity.

Amplification of TCR beta CDR3 regions was carried out from RNA transcripts. A first-round RT-PCR of the TCR CDR3 used the HTBI primer set with the Qiagen OneStep RT-PCR kit. Libraries were constructed in a second round of multiplex PCR, after which size selection and purification were carried out. Libraries were sequenced paired-end with 100 bp reads on an Illumina HiSeq2000. Per the source publication's procedure: SOAPnuke was used to process the raw data, throwing out any read that contained adapters or uncalled bases, had a mean Phred below 15, or lacked an exact constant-primer or identifier match. High-quality paired reads were merged with COPE v1.2.5, and unique nucleotide sequences were defined as clonotypes. Clonotypes were aligned to IMGT TRBV, TRBD and TRBJ reference segments using MiTCR v1.1. The analysis included only V-J combinations with a frequency above 0.0001, which together covered approximately 99% of the repertoires. The TCS score was defined as the ratio of F50 (clonal expansion) to E x V (chaos), calculated using BLOSUM62-based TCRdist between CDR3 peptides within each V-J. Welch's t-statistics and random forest reduced around 510 V-J features to about 12, which were used in a naive Bayes classifier (R e1071). The Morisita-Horn index was used to measure how similar the thyroid and blood repertoires were. TCRdb reran the public reads through fastp at Q25 and MiXCR, keeping productive beta chains. Every distinct CDR3 protein forms one entry, paired with its most common genes and DNA. The V and J calls and clone size are TCRdb's, not the authors'. This sample has fewer than 750,000 distinct CDR3 sequences in its table, and roughly 15% of those were observed once. The ten largest clones take up about 4% of the sample.

The receptor's source is a woman aged 40-49 years with Graves' ophthalmopathy. The sample was blood.

CDR3 protein: CASSFADTQYF. Here is the DNA: TGTGCCAGCAGTTTTGCAGATACGCAGTATTTT. The sequence joins TRBV12-3 or TRBV12-4 to TRBJ2-3; the D gene lacks a confident call. The CDR3 sequence holds 11 residues, the cysteine and phenylalanine included. Kept here is only the CDR3 DNA, which spans 33 bases and is read in frame from base 1. Trimming takes 3 bases from V and 4 bases from J, and the germline ends sit 2 bases apart.